A selection of T cell receptor beta chains follows, all from one sample in a study of cytomegalovirus exposure and HLA in healthy donors. TCRdb's copy holds only in-frame clones and misses some; the assay was immunoSEQ multiplex PCR. The sample holds about 100,000 clones, approximately 76% seen once. The sample was PBMCs. Receptor source: a woman aged 60-75 years in good health and CMV-seropositive. The CDR3 runs from the conserved cysteine through the conserved F or W. Each record gives: J gene, V gene, D gene, clone size, CDR3 DNA, CDR3 protein. A D gene is named only where the DNA matches it firmly. Clone size is not always given. Where it is, it says once, few, many or a class for expanded clones.

TRBJ2-3 TRBV6-5 TRBD2 many TGTGCCAGCAGTTCTCGACTAGCGGGAGATAGAGATACGCAGTATTTT CASSSRLAGDRDTQYF
TRBJ2-1 TRBV11-1 TRBD2 NA TGTGCCAGCAGTCGAACTAGCGGGCCGTACAATGAGCAGTTCTTC CASSRTSGPYNEQFF
TRBJ2-1 TRBV4-1 NA NA TGCGCCAGCAGCCTCGGGTTAGAATCAGTCCACAATGAGCAGTTCTTC CASSLGLESVHNEQFF
TRBJ2-7 TRBV7-9 TRBD1 once TGTGCCAGCAGCTTAGCCAGGACAGGCCTTACCTACGAGCAGTACTTC CASSLARTGLTYEQYF
TRBJ1-3 TRBV4-1 TRBD1 NA TGCGCCAGCAGCCAAGGATCAGGGGGGCTTCTCGGAAACACCATATATTTT CASSQGSGGLLGNTIYF
TRBJ2-2 TRBV5-8 TRBD1 few TGTGCCAGCAGCATGGGACAGGTGAACACCGGGGAGCTGTTTTTT CASSMGQVNTGELFF
TRBJ2-4 TRBV2 NA NA TGTGCCTCAAATTCGGGCAGGGTCGACATTCAGTACTTC CASNSGRVDIQYF
TRBJ2-5 TRBV7-7 TRBD2 NA TGTGCTAGCAGCTTACTAGCGGGGACGAGTGAGACCCAGTACTTC CASSLLAGTSETQYF
TRBJ2-7 TRBV5-6 NA NA TGTGCCAGCAGCTTTTCCGGGAGCTCCTACGAGCAGTACTTC CASSFSGSSYEQYF
TRBJ2-2 TRBV4-2 TRBD2 NA TGTGCCAGCAGGACTAGCGGGAGTGACGGGGAGCTGTTTTTT CASRTSGSDGELFF
TRBJ2-5 TRBV6-6 NA NA TGTGCCAGCAGTTACGGGGGGGCGGAGACCCAGTACTTC CASSYGGAETQYF
TRBJ1-1 TRBV7-9 TRBD1 NA TGTGCCAGCAGAACCGGGACAGCCATGAACACTGAAGCTTTCTTT CASRTGTAMNTEAFF
TRBJ2-3 TRBV2 NA NA TGTGCCAGTGGCGCGGGTAGCGGACTCAATACGCAGTATTTT CASGAGSGLNTQYF
TRBJ2-7 TRBV6-1 TRBD2 NA TGTGCCAGCGTGGCGGGAGTGGCCTACGAGCAGTACTTC CASVAGVAYEQYF
TRBJ1-4 TRBV19 TRBD1 NA TGTGCCAGTAGACGGGACAGGGCCAATGAAAAACTGTTTTTT CASRRDRANEKLFF